What follows describes a single TCR beta chain. The antigen is not known. From the reads, TCRdb called clonotypes with MiXCR, one entry per CDR3 protein. Among about 130,000 distinct CDR3 sequences listed, 32% were seen once. The data belong to a study of T cell repertoires in cytomegalovirus infection. On the study more broadly: Selection of CMV epitopes for the study included recently identified HLA-C-restricted and well-studied HLA-B-restricted ones. It was the public TCR beta signatures that indicated both CMV infection and matching HLA type. Study-wide findings and caveats: Dominating the ex vivo response were TCR beta clonotypes that were CMV-specific and HLA-C-restricted. Carriers of CMV and the relevant HLA type were discriminated by public TCR beta frequency.

This CDR3 region has 14 residues. From germline, CDR1 is MDHEN and CDR2 SYDVKM. V lost 7 bases to trimming and J lost 2 bases, with 15 bases between them. The sequences come from CD8+ T cells from cultured PBMCs, collected from culture after CMV antigen stimulation. The chain joins TRBV28 to TRBJ2-7; D ambiguous. The TCR originated in a human donor in good health (CMV status not recorded). Some clones in this sample may be carry-over from other donors' samples. DNA of the CDR3: TGTGCCAGCAACCTCATCGGAACCACCTACGAGCAGTACTTC. It codes for CASNLIGTTYEQYF.